This TCR beta chain was captured by sequencing in a study of response to subunit inactivated influenza vaccine. Study-wide results and caveats: Each seasonal influenza vaccination, the authors suggested, recruits few new T cells.

The CDR3 spans 17 residues. V was trimmed by 6 bases and J by 4 bases, leaving 24 bases between them. The germline CDR1 and CDR2 sequences are KGHSH and LQKENI. MiXCR, run by TCRdb on the RT-PCR reads, gives a single entry per CDR3 protein. The data contain hundreds of thousands of distinct CDR3 sequences, 7.6% of them singletons. This clonotype was seen at least ten times. The target antigen is unknown. Here the sequenced sample was PBMCs from blood, taken less than 30 months after vaccination. The source is a man aged 45-69 years who received an inactivated influenza vaccine. The V and J genes are TRBV18 and TRBJ2-5; possible D gene TRBD2, 5 bases. CDR3 residues: CASSPGYGIPAGETQYF. The CDR3 nucleotides read TGTGCCAGCTCCCCGGGGTACGGAATACCGGCCGGAGAGACCCAGTACTTC.